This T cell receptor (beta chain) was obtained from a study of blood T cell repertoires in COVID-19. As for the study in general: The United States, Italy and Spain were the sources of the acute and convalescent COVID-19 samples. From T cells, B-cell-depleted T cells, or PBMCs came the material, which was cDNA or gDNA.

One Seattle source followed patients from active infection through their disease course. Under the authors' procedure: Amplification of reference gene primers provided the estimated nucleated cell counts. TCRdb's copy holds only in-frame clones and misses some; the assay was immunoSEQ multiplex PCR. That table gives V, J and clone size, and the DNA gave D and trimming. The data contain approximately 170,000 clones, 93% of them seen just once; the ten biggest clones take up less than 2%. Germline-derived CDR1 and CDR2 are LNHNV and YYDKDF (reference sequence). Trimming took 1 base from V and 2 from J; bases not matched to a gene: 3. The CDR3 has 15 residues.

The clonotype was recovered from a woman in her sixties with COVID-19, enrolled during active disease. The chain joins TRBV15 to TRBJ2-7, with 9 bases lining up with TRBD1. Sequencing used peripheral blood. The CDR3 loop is CATSRAGTGTYEQYF. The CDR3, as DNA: TGTGCCACCAGCAGAGCCGGGACAGGGACCTACGAGCAGTACTTC.